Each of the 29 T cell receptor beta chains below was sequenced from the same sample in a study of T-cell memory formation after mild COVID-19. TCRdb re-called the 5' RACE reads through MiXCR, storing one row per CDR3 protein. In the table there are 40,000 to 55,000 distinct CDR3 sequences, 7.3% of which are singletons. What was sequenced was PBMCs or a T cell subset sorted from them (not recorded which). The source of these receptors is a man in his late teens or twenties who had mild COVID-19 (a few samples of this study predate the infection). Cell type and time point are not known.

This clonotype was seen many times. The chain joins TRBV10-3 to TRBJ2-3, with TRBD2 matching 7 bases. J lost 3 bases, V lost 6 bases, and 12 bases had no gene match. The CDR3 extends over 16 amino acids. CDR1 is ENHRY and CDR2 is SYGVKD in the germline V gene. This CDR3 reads CAIRPGTTIETDTQYF. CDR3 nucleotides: TGTGCCATCAGGCCCGGGACTACAATCGAAACAGATACGCAGTATTTT.

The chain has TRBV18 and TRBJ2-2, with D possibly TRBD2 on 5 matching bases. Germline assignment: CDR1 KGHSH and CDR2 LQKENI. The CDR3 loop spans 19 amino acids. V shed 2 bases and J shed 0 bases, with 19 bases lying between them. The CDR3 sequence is CASSPSSLVGVANTGELFF. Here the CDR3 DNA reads TGTGCCAGCTCACCATCTTCACTGGTCGGGGTCGCGAACACCGGGGAGCTGTTTTTT.

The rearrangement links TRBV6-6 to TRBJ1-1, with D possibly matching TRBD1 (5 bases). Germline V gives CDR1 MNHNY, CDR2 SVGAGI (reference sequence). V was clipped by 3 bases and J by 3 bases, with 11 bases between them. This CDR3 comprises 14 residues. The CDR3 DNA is TGTGCCAGCAGTTATGAAAGGGGCTACACTGAAGCTTTCTTT. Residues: CASSYERGYTEAFF.

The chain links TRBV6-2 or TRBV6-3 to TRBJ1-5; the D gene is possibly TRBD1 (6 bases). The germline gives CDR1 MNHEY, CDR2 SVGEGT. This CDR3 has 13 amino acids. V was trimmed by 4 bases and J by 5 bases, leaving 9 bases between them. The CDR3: CASSWTDHQPQHF. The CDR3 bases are TGTGCCAGCAGTTGGACAGACCATCAGCCCCAGCATTTT.

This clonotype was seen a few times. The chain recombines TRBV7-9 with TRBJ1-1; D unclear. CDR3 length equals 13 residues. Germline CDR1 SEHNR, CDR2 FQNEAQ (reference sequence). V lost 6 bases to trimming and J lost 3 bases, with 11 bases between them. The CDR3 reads CASRSHGDTEAFF. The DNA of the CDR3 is TGTGCCAGCAGGTCCCATGGGGACACTGAAGCTTTCTTT. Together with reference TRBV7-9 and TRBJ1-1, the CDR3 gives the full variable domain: DTGVSQNPRHKITKRGQNVTFRCDPISEHNRLYWYRQTLGQGPEFLTYFQNEAQLEKSRLLSDRFSAERPKGSFSTLEIQRTEQGDSAMYLCASRSHGDTEAFFGQGTRLTVV.

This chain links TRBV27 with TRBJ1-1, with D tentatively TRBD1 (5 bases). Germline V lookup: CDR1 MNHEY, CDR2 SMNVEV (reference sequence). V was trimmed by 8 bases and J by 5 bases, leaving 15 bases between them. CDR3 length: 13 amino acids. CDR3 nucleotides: TGTGCCAGCTGCACTCCGGGGGGAACTGAAGCTTTCTTT. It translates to CASCTPGGTEAFF.

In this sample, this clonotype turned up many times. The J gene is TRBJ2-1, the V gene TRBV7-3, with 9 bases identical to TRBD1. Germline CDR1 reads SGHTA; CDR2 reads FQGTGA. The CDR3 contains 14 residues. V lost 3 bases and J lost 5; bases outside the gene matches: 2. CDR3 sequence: CASSFGTGNNEQFF. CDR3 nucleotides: TGTGCCAGCAGCTTTGGGACAGGGAACAATGAGCAGTTCTTC. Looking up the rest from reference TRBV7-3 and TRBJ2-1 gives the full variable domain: GAGVSQTPSNKVTEKGKYVELRCDPISGHTALYWYRQSLGQGPEFLIYFQGTGAADDSGLPNDRFFAVRPEGSVSTLKIQRTERGDSAVYLCASSFGTGNNEQFFGPGTRLTVL.

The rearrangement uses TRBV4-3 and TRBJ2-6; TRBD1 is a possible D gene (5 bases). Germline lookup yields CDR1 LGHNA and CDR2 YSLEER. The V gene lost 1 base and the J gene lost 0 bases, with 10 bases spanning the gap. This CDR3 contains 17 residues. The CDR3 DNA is TGCGCCAGCAGCCAAGGTCCAGGGCACTCTGGGGCCAACGTCCTGACTTTC. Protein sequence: CASSQGPGHSGANVLTF.

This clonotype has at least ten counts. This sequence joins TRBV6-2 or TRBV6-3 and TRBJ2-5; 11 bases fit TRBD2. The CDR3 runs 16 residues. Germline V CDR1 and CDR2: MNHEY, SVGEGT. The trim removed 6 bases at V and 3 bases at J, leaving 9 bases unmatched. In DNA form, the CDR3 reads TGTGCCAGCAGCACCTATAGCGGGGGGGACAAAGAGACCCAGTACTTC. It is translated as CASSTYSGGDKETQYF.

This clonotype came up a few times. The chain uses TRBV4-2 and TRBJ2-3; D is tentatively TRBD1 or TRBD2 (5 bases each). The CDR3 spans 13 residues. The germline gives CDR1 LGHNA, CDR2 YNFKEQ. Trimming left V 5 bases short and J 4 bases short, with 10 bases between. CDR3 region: CASSLGDADTQYF. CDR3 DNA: TGTGCCAGCAGCTTAGGGGACGCAGATACGCAGTATTTT.

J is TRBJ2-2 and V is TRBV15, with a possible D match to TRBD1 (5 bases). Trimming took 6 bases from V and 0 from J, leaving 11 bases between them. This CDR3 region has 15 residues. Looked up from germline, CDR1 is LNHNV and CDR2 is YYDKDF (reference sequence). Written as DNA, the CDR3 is TGTGCCACCAGATCTGACAGACCGAACACCGGGGAGCTGTTTTTT. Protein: CATRSDRPNTGELFF.

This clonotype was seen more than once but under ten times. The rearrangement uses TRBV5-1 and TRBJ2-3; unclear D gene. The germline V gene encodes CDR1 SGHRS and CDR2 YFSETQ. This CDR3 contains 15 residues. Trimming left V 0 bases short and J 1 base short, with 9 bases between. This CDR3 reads CASSLGPTRTDTQYF. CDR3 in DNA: TGCGCCAGCAGCTTGGGCCCAACTCGCACAGATACGCAGTATTTT.

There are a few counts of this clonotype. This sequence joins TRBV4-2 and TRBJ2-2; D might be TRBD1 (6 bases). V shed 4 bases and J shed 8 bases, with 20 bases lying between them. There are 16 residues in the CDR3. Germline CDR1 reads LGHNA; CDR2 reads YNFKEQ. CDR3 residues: CASSPHPGAQGGELFF. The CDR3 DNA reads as TGTGCCAGCAGCCCCCATCCAGGGGCGCAGGGGGGGGAGCTGTTTTTT.

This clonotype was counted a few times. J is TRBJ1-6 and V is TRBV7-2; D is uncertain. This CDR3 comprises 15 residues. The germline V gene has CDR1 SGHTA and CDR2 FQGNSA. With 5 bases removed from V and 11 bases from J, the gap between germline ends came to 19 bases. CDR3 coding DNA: TGTGCCAGCAGCCCTGGTTGGAAGCCAGATACACCCCTCCACTTT. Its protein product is CASSPGWKPDTPLHF.

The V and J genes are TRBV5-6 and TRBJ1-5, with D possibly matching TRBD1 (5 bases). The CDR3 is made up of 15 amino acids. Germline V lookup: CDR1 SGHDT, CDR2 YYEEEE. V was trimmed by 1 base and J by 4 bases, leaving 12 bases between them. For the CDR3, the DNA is TGTGCCAGCAGCTTGACGGGGAAGGGGAATCAGCCCCAGCATTTT. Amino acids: CASSLTGKGNQPQHF.

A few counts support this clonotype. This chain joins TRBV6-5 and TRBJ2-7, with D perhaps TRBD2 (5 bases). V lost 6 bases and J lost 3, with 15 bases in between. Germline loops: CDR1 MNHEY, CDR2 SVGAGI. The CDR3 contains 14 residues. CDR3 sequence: CASSLGRLGYEQYF. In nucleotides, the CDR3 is TGTGCCAGCAGCTTGGGGAGACTCGGCTACGAGCAGTACTTC.

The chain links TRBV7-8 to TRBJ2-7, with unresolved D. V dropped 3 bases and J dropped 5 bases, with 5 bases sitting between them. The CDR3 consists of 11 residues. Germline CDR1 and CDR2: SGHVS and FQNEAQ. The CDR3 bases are TGTGCCAGCAGCTTGCACGACGAGCAGTACGTC. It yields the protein CASSLHDEQYV.

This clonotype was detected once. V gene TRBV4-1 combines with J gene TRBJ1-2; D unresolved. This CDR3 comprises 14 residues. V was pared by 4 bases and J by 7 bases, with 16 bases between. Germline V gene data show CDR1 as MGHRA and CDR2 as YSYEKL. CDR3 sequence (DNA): TGCGCCAGCAGCCCGATGGACGGAAAGTTTGGCTACACCTTC. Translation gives CASSPMDGKFGYTF.

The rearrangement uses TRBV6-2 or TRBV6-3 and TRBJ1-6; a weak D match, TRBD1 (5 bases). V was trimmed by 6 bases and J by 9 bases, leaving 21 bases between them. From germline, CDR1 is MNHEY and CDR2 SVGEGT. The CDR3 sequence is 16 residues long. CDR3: CASSLRAGRLGSPLHF. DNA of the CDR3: TGTGCCAGCAGCCTTCGGGCAGGGAGATTGGGTTCACCCCTCCACTTT.

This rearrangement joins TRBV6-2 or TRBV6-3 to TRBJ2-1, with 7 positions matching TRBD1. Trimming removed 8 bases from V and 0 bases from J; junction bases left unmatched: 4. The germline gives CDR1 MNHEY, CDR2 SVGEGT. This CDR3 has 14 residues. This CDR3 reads CASQGDSSYNEQFF. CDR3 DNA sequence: TGTGCCAGCCAGGGGGACAGCTCCTACAATGAGCAGTTCTTC.

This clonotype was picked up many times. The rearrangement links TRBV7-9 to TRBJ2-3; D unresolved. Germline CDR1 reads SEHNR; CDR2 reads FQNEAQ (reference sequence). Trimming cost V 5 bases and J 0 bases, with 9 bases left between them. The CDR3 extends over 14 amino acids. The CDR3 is CASSPGLSTDTQYF. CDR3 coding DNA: TGTGCCAGCAGCCCGGGCCTGAGCACAGATACGCAGTATTTT.

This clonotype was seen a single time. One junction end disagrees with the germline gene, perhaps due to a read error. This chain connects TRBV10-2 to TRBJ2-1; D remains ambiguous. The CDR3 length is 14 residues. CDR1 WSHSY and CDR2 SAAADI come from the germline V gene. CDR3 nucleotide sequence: TGTGCAACCAGTACGCAAAGCCCGCGGATTGAGCAGTTCTTC. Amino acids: CATSTQSPRIEQFF.

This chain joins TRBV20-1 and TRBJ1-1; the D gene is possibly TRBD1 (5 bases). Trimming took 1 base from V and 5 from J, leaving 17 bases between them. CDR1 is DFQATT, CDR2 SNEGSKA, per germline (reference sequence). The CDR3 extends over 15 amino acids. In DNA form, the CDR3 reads TGCAGTGCTAGAGCCGGACACCGTTTTGGGACTGAAGCTTTCTTT. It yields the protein CSARAGHRFGTEAFF.

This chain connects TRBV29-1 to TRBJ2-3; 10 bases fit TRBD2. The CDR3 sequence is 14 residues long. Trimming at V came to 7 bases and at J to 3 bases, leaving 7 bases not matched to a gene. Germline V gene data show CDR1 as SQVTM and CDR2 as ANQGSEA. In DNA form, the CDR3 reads TGCAGCGCGGATCTAGCGGGGGTTACAGATACGCAGTATTTT. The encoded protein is CSADLAGVTDTQYF.

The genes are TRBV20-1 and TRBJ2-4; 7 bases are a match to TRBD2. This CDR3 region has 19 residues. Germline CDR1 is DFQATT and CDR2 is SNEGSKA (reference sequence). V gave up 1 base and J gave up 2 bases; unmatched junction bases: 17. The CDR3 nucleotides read TGCAGTGCTAGAGTACCCCTCGGTCTGGGCGGGGGTTCCAAAAACATTCAGTACTTC. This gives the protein CSARVPLGLGGGSKNIQYF.

For the CDR3, the DNA is TGTGCCAGCAGCTTAACCCCAGCGGGAAACCAAGAGACCCAGTACTTC. As protein: CASSLTPAGNQETQYF. The genes are TRBV7-3 and TRBJ2-5; 7 bases match TRBD2. This CDR3 region has 16 residues. Germline CDR1 reads SGHTA; CDR2 reads FQGTGA. Losses at the gene ends were 0 bases for V and 0 bases for J; bases not matched to a gene: 4.

The CDR3 sequence is CATSDLGSGELFF. The DNA for the CDR3 is TGTGCCACCAGTGATCTGGGATCCGGGGAGCTGTTTTTT. The chain has TRBV24-1 and TRBJ2-2; no definite D call. The CDR3 has 13 residues. V lost 3 bases and J 6 bases, leaving 7 bases between the germline ends. Germline CDR1 KGHDR, CDR2 SFDVKD.

CDR3 DNA: TGTGCTAGTGGTTTGGGACAGGGTAATGAAAAACTGTTTTTT. As protein: CASGLGQGNEKLFF. The chain recombines TRBV12-5 with TRBJ1-4, with 7 bases that match TRBD1. The J segment lost 4 bases and the V segment lost 1 base, leaving 0 bases of the junction unmatched. The CDR3 is made up of 14 amino acids. Germline lookup yields CDR1 LGHNT and CDR2 FRNRAP.

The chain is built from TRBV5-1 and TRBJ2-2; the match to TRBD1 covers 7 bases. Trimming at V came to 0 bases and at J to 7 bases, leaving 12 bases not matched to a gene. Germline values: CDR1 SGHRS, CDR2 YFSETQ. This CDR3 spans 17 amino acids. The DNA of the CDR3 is TGCGCCAGCAGCTTGGCCCCGACAGGGCGCGCCGTCGGGGAGCTGTTTTTT. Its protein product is CASSLAPTGRAVGELFF.